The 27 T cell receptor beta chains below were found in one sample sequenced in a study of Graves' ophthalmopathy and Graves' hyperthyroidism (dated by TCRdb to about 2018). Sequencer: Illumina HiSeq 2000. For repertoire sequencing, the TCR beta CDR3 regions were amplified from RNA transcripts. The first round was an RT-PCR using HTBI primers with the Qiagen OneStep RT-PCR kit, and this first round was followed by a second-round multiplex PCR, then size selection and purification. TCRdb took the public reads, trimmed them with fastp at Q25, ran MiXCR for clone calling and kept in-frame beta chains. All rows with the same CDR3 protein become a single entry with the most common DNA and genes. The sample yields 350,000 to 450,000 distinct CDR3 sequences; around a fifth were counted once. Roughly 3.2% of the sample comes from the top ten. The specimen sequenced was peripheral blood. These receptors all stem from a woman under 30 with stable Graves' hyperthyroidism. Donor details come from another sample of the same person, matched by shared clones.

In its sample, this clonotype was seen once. This CDR3 reads CSAATGLLDTDTQYF. DNA of the CDR3: TGCAGTGCTGCAACGGGACTCCTAGACACAGATACGCAGTATTTT. The chain has TRBV20-1 and TRBJ2-3; D might be TRBD2 (6 bases). This CDR3 has 15 residues. V was shortened by 5 bases and J by 2 bases, with 17 bases between the two germline ends. Germline loops: CDR1 DFQATT, CDR2 SNEGSKA (reference sequence).

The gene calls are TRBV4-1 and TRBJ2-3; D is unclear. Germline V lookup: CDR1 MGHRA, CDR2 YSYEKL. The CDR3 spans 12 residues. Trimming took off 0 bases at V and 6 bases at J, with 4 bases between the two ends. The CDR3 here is CASSQEWDTQYF. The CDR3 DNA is TGCGCCAGCAGCCAAGAATGGGATACGCAGTATTTT.

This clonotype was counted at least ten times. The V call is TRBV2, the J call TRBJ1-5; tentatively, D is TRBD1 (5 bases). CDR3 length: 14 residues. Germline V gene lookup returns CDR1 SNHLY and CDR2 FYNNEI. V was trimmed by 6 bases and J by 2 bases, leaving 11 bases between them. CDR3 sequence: CASSQGGGNQPQHF. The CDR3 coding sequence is TGTGCCAGCAGCCAGGGTGGGGGCAATCAGCCCCAGCATTTT.

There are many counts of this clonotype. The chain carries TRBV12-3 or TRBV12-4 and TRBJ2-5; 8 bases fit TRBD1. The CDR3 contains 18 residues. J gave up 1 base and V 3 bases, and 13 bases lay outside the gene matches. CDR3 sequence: CASSFDRWAGGLQETQYF. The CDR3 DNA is TGTGCCAGCAGTTTTGATCGGTGGGCAGGGGGCCTCCAAGAGACCCAGTACTTC.

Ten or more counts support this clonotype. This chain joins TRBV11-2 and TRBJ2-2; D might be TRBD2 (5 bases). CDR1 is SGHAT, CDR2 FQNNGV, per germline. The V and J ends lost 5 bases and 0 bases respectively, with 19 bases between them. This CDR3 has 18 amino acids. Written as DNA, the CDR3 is TGTGCCAGCAGCGCAGGAGGCGCCCCATTCGCGAACACCGGGGAGCTGTTTTTT. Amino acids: CASSAGGAPFANTGELFF. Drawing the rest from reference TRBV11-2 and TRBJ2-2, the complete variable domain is EAGVAQSPRYKIIEKRQSVAFWCNPISGHATLYWYQQILGQGPKLLIQFQNNGVVDDSQLPKDRFSAERLKGVDSTLKIQPAKLEDSAVYLCASSAGGAPFANTGELFFGEGSRLTVL.

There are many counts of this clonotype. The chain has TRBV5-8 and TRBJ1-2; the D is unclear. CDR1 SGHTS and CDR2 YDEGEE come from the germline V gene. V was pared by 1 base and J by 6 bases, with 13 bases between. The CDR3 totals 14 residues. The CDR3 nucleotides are TGTGCCAGCAGCTTGCGGCACCCGGCGGATGGCTACACCTTC. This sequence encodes CASSLRHPADGYTF.

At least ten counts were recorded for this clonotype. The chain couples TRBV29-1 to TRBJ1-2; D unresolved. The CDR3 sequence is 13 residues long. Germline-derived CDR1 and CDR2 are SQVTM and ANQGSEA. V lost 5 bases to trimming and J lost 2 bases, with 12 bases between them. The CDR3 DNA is TGCAGCGTTTCCCAGACAAGAAACTATGGCTACACCTTC. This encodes CSVSQTRNYGYTF.

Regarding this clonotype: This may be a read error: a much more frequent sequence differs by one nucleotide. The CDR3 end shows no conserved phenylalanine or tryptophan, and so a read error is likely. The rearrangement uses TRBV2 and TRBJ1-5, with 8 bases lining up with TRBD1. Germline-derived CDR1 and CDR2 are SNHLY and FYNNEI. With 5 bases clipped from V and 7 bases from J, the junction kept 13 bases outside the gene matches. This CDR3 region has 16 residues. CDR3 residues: CASSLQGADGTQPQHY. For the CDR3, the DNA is TGTGCCAGCAGTTTGCAGGGGGCGGATGGGACCCAGCCCCAGCATTAT.

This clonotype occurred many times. CDR3 bases: TGTGCCAGCAGCCTGTACAGGGGGCACGGCACTGAAGCTTTCTTT. This codes for CASSLYRGHGTEAFF. The chain combines TRBV3-1 with TRBJ1-1, with TRBD1 matching 9 bases. This CDR3 has 15 residues. V lost 4 bases, J lost 4 bases, and 7 bases stayed unmatched. The germline gives CDR1 LGHDT, CDR2 YNNKEL (reference sequence).

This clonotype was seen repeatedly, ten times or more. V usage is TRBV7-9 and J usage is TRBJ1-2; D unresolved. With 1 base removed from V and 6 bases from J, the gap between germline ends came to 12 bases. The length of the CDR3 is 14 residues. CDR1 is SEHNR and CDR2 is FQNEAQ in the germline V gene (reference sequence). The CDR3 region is CASSLVSGRDGYTF. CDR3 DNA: TGTGCCAGCAGCTTAGTTTCAGGTCGTGATGGCTACACCTTC.

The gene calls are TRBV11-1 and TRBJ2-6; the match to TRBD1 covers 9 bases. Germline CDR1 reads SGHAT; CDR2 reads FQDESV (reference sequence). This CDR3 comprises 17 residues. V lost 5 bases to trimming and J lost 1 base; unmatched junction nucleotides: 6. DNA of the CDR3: TGTGCCAGCAGCCACAGGGACAGGGTTTCTGGGGCCAACGTCCTGACTTTC. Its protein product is CASSHRDRVSGANVLTF.

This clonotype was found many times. DNA of the CDR3: TGTGCCAGCAGCTTAATGGGACAGGGGAATTCACCCCTCCACTTT. Amino acid sequence: CASSLMGQGNSPLHF. The gene calls are TRBV7-3 and TRBJ1-6, with TRBD1 matching over 10 bases. Germline values: CDR1 SGHTA, CDR2 FQGTGA. CDR3 size: 15 residues. V shed 1 base, J shed 7 bases, and the junction held 1 base outside the gene matches. Filled out from reference TRBV7-3 and TRBJ1-6, the complete variable domain reads GAGVSQTPSNKVTEKGKYVELRCDPISGHTALYWYRQSLGQGPEFLIYFQGTGAADDSGLPNDRFFAVRPEGSVSTLKIQRTERGDSAVYLCASSLMGQGNSPLHFGNGTRLTVT.

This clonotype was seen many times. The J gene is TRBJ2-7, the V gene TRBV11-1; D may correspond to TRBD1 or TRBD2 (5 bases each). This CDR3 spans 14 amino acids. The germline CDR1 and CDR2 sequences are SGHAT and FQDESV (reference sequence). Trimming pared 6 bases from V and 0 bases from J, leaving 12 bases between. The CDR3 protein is CASRPGTTSYEQYF. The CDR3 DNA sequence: TGTGCCAGCAGACCCGGGACCACCTCCTACGAGCAGTACTTC.

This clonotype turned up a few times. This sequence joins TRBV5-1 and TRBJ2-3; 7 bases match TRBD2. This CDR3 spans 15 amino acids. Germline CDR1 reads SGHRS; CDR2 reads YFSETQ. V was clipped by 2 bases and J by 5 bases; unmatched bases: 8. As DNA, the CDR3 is TGCGCCAGCAGCTTTAGGGAGGGCGGGAGAGATACGCAGTATTTT. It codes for CASSFREGGRDTQYF.

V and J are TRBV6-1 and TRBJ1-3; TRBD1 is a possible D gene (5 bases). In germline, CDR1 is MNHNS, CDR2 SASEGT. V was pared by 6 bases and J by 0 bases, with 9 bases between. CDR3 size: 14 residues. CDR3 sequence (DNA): TGTGCCAGCAGGGACATGAGCTCTGGAAACACCATATATTTT. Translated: CASRDMSSGNTIYF.

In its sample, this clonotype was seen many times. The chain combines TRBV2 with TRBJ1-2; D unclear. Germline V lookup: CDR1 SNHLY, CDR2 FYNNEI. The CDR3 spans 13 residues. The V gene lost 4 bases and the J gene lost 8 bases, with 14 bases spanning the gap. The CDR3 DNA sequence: TGTGCCAGCAGTGTTCTACAGCTAGCCGGCTACACCTTC. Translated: CASSVLQLAGYTF.

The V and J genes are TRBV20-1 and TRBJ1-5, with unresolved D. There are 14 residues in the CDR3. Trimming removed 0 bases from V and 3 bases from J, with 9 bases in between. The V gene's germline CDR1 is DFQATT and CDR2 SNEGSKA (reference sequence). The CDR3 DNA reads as TGCAGTGCTAGAGATGTAAGGGCCAATCAGCCCCAGCATTTT. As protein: CSARDVRANQPQHF.

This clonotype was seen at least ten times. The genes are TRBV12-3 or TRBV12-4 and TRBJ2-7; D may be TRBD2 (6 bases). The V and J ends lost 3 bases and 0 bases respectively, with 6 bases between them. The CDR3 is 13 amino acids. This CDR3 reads CASSFGSSYEQYF. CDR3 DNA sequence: TGTGCCAGCAGTTTCGGGAGCTCCTACGAGCAGTACTTC.

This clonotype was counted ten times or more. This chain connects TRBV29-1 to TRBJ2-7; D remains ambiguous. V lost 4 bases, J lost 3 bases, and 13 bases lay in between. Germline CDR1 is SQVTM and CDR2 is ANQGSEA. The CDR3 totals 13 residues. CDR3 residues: CSVVDGRDYEQYF. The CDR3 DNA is TGCAGCGTTGTAGATGGGCGCGACTACGAGCAGTACTTC.

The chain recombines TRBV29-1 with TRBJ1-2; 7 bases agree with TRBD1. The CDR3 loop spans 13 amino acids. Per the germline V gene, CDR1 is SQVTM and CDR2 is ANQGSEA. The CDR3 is CISLGAGGYGYTF. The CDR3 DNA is TGCATTTCACTCGGGGCAGGGGGCTATGGCTACACCTTC.

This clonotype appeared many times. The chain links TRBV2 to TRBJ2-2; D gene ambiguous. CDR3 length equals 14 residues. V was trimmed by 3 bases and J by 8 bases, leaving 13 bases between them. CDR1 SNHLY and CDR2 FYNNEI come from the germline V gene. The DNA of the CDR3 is TGTGCCAGCAGTGAGGCTATCCCTACGGGGGAGCTGTTTTTT. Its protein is CASSEAIPTGELFF.

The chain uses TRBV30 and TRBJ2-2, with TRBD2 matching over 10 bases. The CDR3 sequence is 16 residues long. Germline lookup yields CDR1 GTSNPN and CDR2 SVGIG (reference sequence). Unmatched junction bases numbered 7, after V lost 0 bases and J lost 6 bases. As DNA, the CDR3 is TGTGCCTGGAGTGTATCCGGGACTAGCGCGGCCGGGGAGCTGTTTTTT. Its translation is CAWSVSGTSAAGELFF.

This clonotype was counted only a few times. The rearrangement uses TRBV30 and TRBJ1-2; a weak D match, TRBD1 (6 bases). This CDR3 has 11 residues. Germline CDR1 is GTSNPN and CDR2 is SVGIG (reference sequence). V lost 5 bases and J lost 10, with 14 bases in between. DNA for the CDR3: TGTGCCTGGCGAGTAAGGACAGTCTACACCTTC. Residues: CAWRVRTVYTF.

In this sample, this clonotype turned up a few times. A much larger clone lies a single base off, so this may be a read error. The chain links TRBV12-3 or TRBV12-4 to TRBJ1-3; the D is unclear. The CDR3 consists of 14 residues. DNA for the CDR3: TGTGGCAGCAGTTTTGTATCCTCTGGAAACACCATATATTTT. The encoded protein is CGSSFVSSGNTIYF.

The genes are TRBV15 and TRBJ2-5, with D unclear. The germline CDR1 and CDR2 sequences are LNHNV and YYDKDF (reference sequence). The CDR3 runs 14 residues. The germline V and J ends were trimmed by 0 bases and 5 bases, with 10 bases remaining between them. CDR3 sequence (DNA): TGTGCCACCAGCAGAGATTCCGGCGCGGAGACCCAGTACTTC. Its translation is CATSRDSGAETQYF.

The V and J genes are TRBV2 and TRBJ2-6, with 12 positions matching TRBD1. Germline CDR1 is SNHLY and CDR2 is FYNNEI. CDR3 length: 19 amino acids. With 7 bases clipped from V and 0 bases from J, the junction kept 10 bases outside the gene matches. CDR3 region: CASKDSGTGGVSGANVLTF. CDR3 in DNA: TGTGCCAGCAAAGACTCCGGGACAGGGGGCGTCTCTGGGGCCAACGTCCTGACTTTC.

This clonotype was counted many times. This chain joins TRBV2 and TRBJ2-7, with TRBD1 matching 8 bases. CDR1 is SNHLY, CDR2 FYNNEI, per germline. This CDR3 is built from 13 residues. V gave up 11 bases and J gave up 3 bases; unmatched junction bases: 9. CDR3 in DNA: TGTGCCGTACGGACAGGGAGAATCTACGAGCAGTACTTC. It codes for CAVRTGRIYEQYF.